The source of this T cell receptor (beta chain) is a study of T cell repertoires in cytomegalovirus infection. Each CDR3 protein gets one entry after TCRdb re-called the reads with MiXCR. The data show about 920,000 distinct CDR3 sequences, around 32% seen once. Trimming stripped 2 bases from V and 3 bases from J, with 16 bases between. This CDR3 contains 16 residues. With respect to this clonotype: Antigen specificity is unknown.

The origin of this receptor is a human donor in good health (CMV status not recorded). Some clones in this sample may be carry-over from other donors' samples. The chain links TRBV12-3 or TRBV12-4 to TRBJ1-1; D is possibly TRBD1 (5 bases). The starting material was cultured CD8+ T cells from PBMCs, obtained from culture after CMV antigen stimulation. The CDR3: CASSLWLRGGDTEAFF. CDR3 DNA sequence: TGTGCCAGCAGTTTATGGCTTCGGGGGGGAGACACTGAAGCTTTCTTT.